Below, 3 T cell receptor beta chains from the same sample are listed, as sequenced in a study of cytomegalovirus exposure and HLA in healthy donors. Both 60 Vbeta primers and 13 Jbeta primers went into the PCR. TCRdb's table, derived via immunoSEQ multiplex PCR, lists solely in-frame clones and lacks some. In the table there are some 120,000 clones, about two thirds of which are singletons. Sequencing used PBMCs. The receptors stem from a man in his sixties in good health and CMV-seropositive.

This chain links TRBV2 with TRBJ2-1, with 8 nucleotides matching TRBD1. The CDR3 loop spans 15 amino acids. Germline values: CDR1 SNHLY, CDR2 FYNNEI. Trimming took 4 bases from V and 4 from J; bases not matched to a gene: 6. CDR3 DNA: TGTGCCAGCAGTGCCGGGACAGGAGGATACAATGAGCAGTTCTTC. It specifies CASSAGTGGYNEQFF.

This clone has a handful of counts. The V call is TRBV6-1, the J call TRBJ1-4; D remains unclear. In germline, CDR1 is MNHNS, CDR2 SASEGT. The CDR3 sequence is 15 residues long. As DNA, the CDR3 is TGTGTTACGCTAAGCGGAGGAAAGGGCCGCGGGAGACTGTTTTTT. It codes for CVTLSGGKGRGRLFF.

This chain joins TRBV7-2 and TRBJ2-3; D perhaps matches TRBD2 (7 bases). Germline loops: CDR1 SGHTA, CDR2 FQGNSA. The V gene lost 5 bases and the J gene lost 14 bases, with 20 bases spanning the gap. This CDR3 has 13 amino acids. The CDR3 loop is CASSLERGAIGYF. CDR3 DNA sequence: TGTGCCAGCAGCCTAGAACGGGGGGCAATTGGGTATTTT.